This passage covers 12 T cell receptor beta chains from one sample sequenced in a study of tumor-infiltrating lymphocytes in primary liver carcinoma. TCR beta cDNA was reverse-transcribed from 400 to 500 ng of total RNA. The reaction used a constant-region primer and ProtoScript II reverse transcriptase. Three nested multiplex PCR rounds, a slightly modified ARM-PCR, produced the libraries for TCR beta. The first two PCR rounds, approximately 11 cycles each, used TRBV1-TRBV30 forward primers and a C-beta reverse primer. Via MiXCR, TCRdb re-called the multiplex PCR reads, giving one row per CDR3 protein. The sample shows around 81,000 distinct CDR3 sequences, 70% to 80% of them seen only once. Unsorted bulk tissue (about 20-32 mg) underwent RNA and DNA co-extraction. Specimen: liver tumor tissue from sampling region 4. Subset of the sample: tumor region T4, right-lateral pole. The receptor source for this set is an older woman with primary liver carcinoma and hepatitis B virus infection.

The chain has TRBV12-3 or TRBV12-4 and TRBJ2-2; 10 bases are a match to TRBD2. Germline trimming cut 4 bases from V and 5 bases from J; bases unmatched to any gene: 4. CDR3 length equals 15 residues. CDR3: CASSSGLADTGELFF. The DNA of the CDR3 is TGTGCCAGCAGTTCTGGACTAGCGGATACCGGGGAGCTGTTTTTT.

As to this clonotype: One end of the junction fails to match germline, which may point to a read error. The rearrangement links TRBV12-3 or TRBV12-4 to TRBJ2-4; D gene ambiguous. CDR3 length: 15 residues. The CDR3 is CASNRAPGTKNIQYF. The CDR3 DNA reads as TGTGCCAGCAATCGGGCCCCAGGAACCAAAAACATCCAGTACTTC.

The CDR3 region is CASSPGYPYEKLFF. In nucleotides, the CDR3 is TGTGCCAGCAGCCCGGGCTACCCTTATGAAAAACTGTTTTTT. The V and J genes are TRBV16 and TRBJ1-4; no firm D call. Germline CDR1 and CDR2: KGHSY and FQNENV. Trimming removed 4 bases from V and 6 bases from J, with 12 bases in between. The CDR3 runs to 14 residues.

Of note for this clonotype: The germline gene is not matched at one end of the junction; a read error may be the cause. The chain links TRBV6-1 to TRBJ1-3; D not resolved. Germline-derived CDR1 and CDR2 are MNHNS and SASEGT. The CDR3 is 15 amino acids. CDR3 in amino acids: CASRVSGISGNAIYF. CDR3 DNA sequence: TGTGCCAGCAGGGTCAGTGGGATCTCTGGAAACGCCATATATTTT.

In its sample, this clonotype was seen many times. The chain carries TRBV5-5 and TRBJ2-5; 9 bases match TRBD2. Per the germline V gene, CDR1 is SGHKS and CDR2 is YYEKEE (reference sequence). CDR3 length: 14 amino acids. V lost 4 bases, J lost 1 base, and 2 bases stayed unmatched. CDR3 in amino acids: CASSLLAGQETQYF. The CDR3 nucleotides read TGTGCCAGCAGCCTACTAGCGGGCCAAGAGACCCAGTACTTC.

The chain combines TRBV29-1 with TRBJ2-7, with D possibly TRBD1 on 6 matching bases. Germline-derived CDR1 and CDR2 are SQVTM and ANQGSEA. V lost 4 bases to trimming and J lost 9 bases, with 16 bases between them. The CDR3 sequence is 12 residues long. CDR3 bases: TGCAGCGTTGGAAGAGGTCTGGGGGCGCAGTACTTC. Translating gives CSVGRGLGAQYF.

With respect to this clonotype: The CDR3 carries no conserved terminal phenylalanine or tryptophan, so it likely arises from a read error. This chain connects TRBV11-2 to TRBJ2-7, with D perhaps being TRBD1 or TRBD2 (6 bases each). Germline CDR1 SGHAT, CDR2 FQNNGV. CDR3 length: 16 residues. The CDR3 nucleotides are TGTGCTAGCAGCTTAGCGTCGGGGGCAGGAGGCTGCGAGCAGTACCTC. Translated: CASSLASGAGGCEQYL.

Only a few counts were recorded for this clonotype. CDR3 region: CAISVLASPYEQYF. Written as DNA, the CDR3 is TGTGCCATCAGCGTACTAGCGTCTCCCTACGAGCAGTACTTC. The chain employs TRBV10-3 and TRBJ2-7; 7 bases align to TRBD2. The CDR3 covers 14 residues. CDR1 is ENHRY, CDR2 SYGVKD, per germline. The V segment lost 6 bases and the J segment 2 bases; nucleotides outside the gene matches: 7.

The chain links TRBV28 to TRBJ2-6; weak D call: TRBD1 (6 bases). Trimming left V 2 bases short and J 0 bases short, with 14 bases between. From germline, CDR1 is MDHEN and CDR2 SYDVKM. CDR3 size: 18 residues. CDR3 loop: CASSLQQGLSSGANVLTF. In nucleotides, the CDR3 is TGTGCCAGCAGTTTACAACAGGGCTTAAGCTCTGGGGCCAACGTCCTGACTTTC.

This clonotype is judged medium-sized. The chain carries TRBV6-5 and TRBJ2-6; no definite D call. CDR3 length: 15 residues. V gave up 4 bases and J gave up 1 base, with 8 bases separating them. Per the germline V gene, CDR1 is MNHEY and CDR2 is SVGAGI. CDR3 in DNA: TGTGCCAGCAGTTTAGACGGGTCTGGGGCCAACGTCCTGACTTTC. This encodes CASSLDGSGANVLTF.

Remarks on this clonotype: A much larger clone is a single base away; this may be a read error. CDR3 nucleotides: TGCGCCAACAGTCCTCAAGTGAACACTGAAGCTTTCTTT. This encodes CANSPQVNTEAFF. The rearrangement joins TRBV10-1 to TRBJ1-1; D is ambiguous. Germline loops: CDR1 WNHNN, CDR2 SYGVQD (reference sequence). This CDR3 spans 13 amino acids.

In the case of this clonotype: This CDR3 is missing its conserved last phenylalanine or tryptophan, likely due to a read error. This chain joins TRBV4-2 and TRBJ2-1, with 8 bases matching TRBD2. CDR1 and CDR2 (germline): LGHNA, YNFKEQ. There are 16 residues in the CDR3. CDR3 nucleotides: TGTGCCAGCAGGCAAGGACCGGGACTAGTAGCCATGGAGCAGTTCTTA. Translation: CASRQGPGLVAMEQFL.